One and the same sample provided the 27 T cell receptor beta chains below, sequenced in a study of cytomegalovirus exposure and HLA in healthy donors. This PCR relied on a set of 60 Vbeta primers and 13 Jbeta primers. Some clones are missing from TCRdb's copy, which holds only in-frame ones; the method was immunoSEQ multiplex PCR. The repertoire holds approximately 150,000 clones, with roughly two thirds as singletons. Sequencing was carried out using PBMCs. These receptors were collected from a woman in her 30s in good health and CMV-seronegative.

This clone turned up a few times. This chain connects TRBV5-1 to TRBJ2-3; the match to TRBD2 covers 14 bases. CDR1 and CDR2 from the germline V gene are SGHRS and YFSETQ. The CDR3 spans 17 residues. J lost 4 bases, V lost 1 base, and 5 bases had no gene match. CDR3: CASSLWGTSGGADTQYF. DNA for the CDR3: TGCGCCAGCAGCTTGTGGGGGACTAGCGGGGGCGCAGATACGCAGTATTTT.

V gene TRBV7-6 combines with J gene TRBJ1-6, with a tentative D call TRBD1 (5 bases). In germline, CDR1 is SGHVS, CDR2 FNYEAQ. Trimming removed 1 base at V and 0 bases at J, with 13 bases between. The CDR3 covers 18 residues. In DNA, the CDR3 is TGTGCCAGCAGCTTAGAGGCGGGACCGAGCTCCTATAATTCACCCCTCCACTTT. Translation: CASSLEAGPSSYNSPLHF.

J is TRBJ2-3 and V is TRBV19, with D perhaps matching TRBD2 (5 bases). Germline CDR1 LNHDA, CDR2 SQIVND (reference sequence). The CDR3 has 18 amino acids. V was shortened by 5 bases and J by 5 bases, with 26 bases between the two germline ends. Here the CDR3 reads CASSPLPRASGTGDTQYF. The DNA of the CDR3 is TGTGCCAGTAGTCCTCTCCCTAGGGCGAGCGGCACTGGAGATACGCAGTATTTT.

The CDR3 coding sequence is TGTGCCAGCAGACCCCCCGGGGGCTCCTACGAGCAGTACTTC. Its protein is CASRPPGGSYEQYF. This chain uses TRBV28 with TRBJ2-7; possible D gene TRBD2, 6 bases. This CDR3 has 14 residues. V was pared by 6 bases and J by 0 bases, with 12 bases between. Germline V gene sequence: CDR1 MDHEN, CDR2 SYDVKM. The complete variable domain, with remaining parts taken from reference TRBV28 and TRBJ2-7, reads DVKVTQSSRYLVKRTGEKVFLECVQDMDHENMFWYRQDPGLGLRLIYFSYDVKMKEKGDIPEGYSVSREKKERFSLILESASTNQTSMYLCASRPPGGSYEQYFGPGTRLTVT.

The CDR3 protein is CASSLPPGSSYEQYF. For the CDR3, the DNA is TGTGCCAGCAGCCTCCCCCCGGGTAGCTCCTACGAGCAGTACTTC. The chain is built from TRBV7-2 and TRBJ2-7; no firm D call. The CDR3 is 15 residues long. Germline V CDR1 and CDR2: SGHTA, FQGNSA. Trimming took 5 bases from V and 0 from J, leaving 14 bases between them.

The chain links TRBV6-5 to TRBJ1-1, with unresolved D. V lost 0 bases, J lost 1 base, and 9 bases lay in between. Germline V lookup: CDR1 MNHEY, CDR2 SVGAGI. The CDR3 is 15 residues long. In DNA form, the CDR3 reads TGTGCCAGCAGTTACTCGCGAGGGCAGAACACTGAAGCTTTCTTT. Its translation is CASSYSRGQNTEAFF.

The chain uses TRBV30 and TRBJ2-5; D gene ambiguous. The CDR3 extends over 14 amino acids. The germline gives CDR1 GTSNPN, CDR2 SVGIG (reference sequence). V was shortened by 4 bases and J by 1 base, with 13 bases between the two germline ends. The CDR3 region has the DNA TGTGCCTGGATTCGACGGAACAGCCAAGAGACCCAGTACTTC. Amino acid sequence: CAWIRRNSQETQYF.

This rearrangement joins TRBV28 to TRBJ2-2; D is ambiguous. Trimming removed 4 bases from V and 5 bases from J, with 2 bases in between. There are 11 residues in the CDR3. From germline, CDR1 is MDHEN and CDR2 SYDVKM. The DNA for the CDR3 is TGTGCCAGCAGTTCTACCGGGGAGCTGTTTTTT. Translating gives CASSSTGELFF.

The chain carries TRBV5-6 and TRBJ2-3; D is uncertain. The CDR3 is 13 amino acids. Looked up from germline, CDR1 is SGHDT and CDR2 is YYEEEE. Trimming removed 4 bases at V and 2 bases at J, with 8 bases between. CDR3 residues: CASSVEHTDTQYF. In DNA, the CDR3 is TGTGCCAGCAGCGTTGAGCACACAGATACGCAGTATTTT.

The J gene is TRBJ1-6, the V gene TRBV30; weak D call: TRBD1 (5 bases). CDR3 size: 18 residues. Germline-derived CDR1 and CDR2 are GTSNPN and SVGIG (reference sequence). Trimming removed 1 base from V and 1 base from J, with 17 bases in between. This CDR3 reads CAWSDGVRGISYNSPLHF. The CDR3 region has the DNA TGTGCCTGGAGTGATGGGGTTAGGGGAATATCCTATAATTCACCCCTCCACTTT.

In this sample, this clone turned up a few times. The chain carries TRBV30 and TRBJ2-7; TRBD1 agrees at 7 bases. The CDR3 contains 11 residues. Germline CDR1 and CDR2: GTSNPN and SVGIG (reference sequence). V trimming: 5 bases; J trimming: 4 bases; junction bases outside the gene matches: 2. CDR3 bases: TGTGCCTGGTGGGACAGATACGAGCAGTACTTC. Residues: CAWWDRYEQYF.

This clone was counted only a few times. This sequence joins TRBV25-1 and TRBJ1-1; 8 bases are shared with TRBD1. The CDR3 loop spans 14 amino acids. After removal of 5 bases from V and 5 bases from J, the junction contained 7 bases not matched to a gene. Germline V gene data show CDR1 as MGHDK and CDR2 as SYGVNS. CDR3 nucleotide sequence: TGTGCCAGCAGTAGGCGCAGGGGGCCAACTGAAGCTTTCTTT. This sequence encodes CASSRRRGPTEAFF.

The V call is TRBV7-2, the J call TRBJ2-6; D remains ambiguous. V was cut by 8 bases and J by 5 bases, with 13 bases left in between. This CDR3 comprises 14 residues. Germline CDR1 SGHTA, CDR2 FQGNSA. The CDR3 DNA sequence: TGTGCCAGCGGCCCTTACTATAGGGCCAACGTCCTGACTTTC. Amino acid sequence: CASGPYYRANVLTF. Combining the CDR3 with reference TRBV7-2 and TRBJ2-6 gives the whole variable domain GAGVSQSPSNKVTEKGKDVELRCDPISGHTALYWYRQSLGQGLEFLIYFQGNSAPDKSGLPSDRFSAERTGGSVSTLTIQRTQQEDSAVYLCASGPYYRANVLTFGAGSRLTVL.

This chain links TRBV27 with TRBJ1-5, with D unclear. Germline values: CDR1 MNHEY, CDR2 SMNVEV (reference sequence). The germline V and J ends were trimmed by 2 bases and 8 bases, with 10 bases remaining between them. CDR3 length equals 13 residues. This CDR3 is CASSLGKREPQHF. The CDR3, as DNA: TGTGCCAGCAGTTTAGGAAAGAGGGAGCCCCAGCATTTT.

In its sample, this clone was seen a few times. The rearrangement links TRBV6-1 to TRBJ2-7, with a tentative D call TRBD2 (6 bases). The CDR3 is 12 residues long. CDR1 and CDR2 from the germline V gene are MNHNS and SASEGT. V was cut by 7 bases and J by 3 bases, with 10 bases left in between. This chain's CDR3 is CASKEGSYEQYF. The CDR3 DNA reads as TGTGCCAGCAAGGAGGGCAGCTACGAGCAGTACTTC.

The chain links TRBV29-1 to TRBJ2-5; 8 bases line up with TRBD1. This CDR3 comprises 13 residues. Looked up from germline, CDR1 is SQVTM and CDR2 is ANQGSEA. The V segment lost 7 bases and the J segment 5 bases; nucleotides outside the gene matches: 9. In nucleotides, the CDR3 is TGCAGCGCTAGACAGGGGAAAAGGGAGACCCAGTACTTC. It codes for CSARQGKRETQYF. Drawing the rest from reference TRBV29-1 and TRBJ2-5, the complete variable domain is SAVISQKPSRDICQRGTSLTIQCQVDSQVTMMFWYRQQPGQSLTLIATANQGSEATYESGFVIDKFPISRPNLTFSTLTVSNMSPEDSSIYLCSARQGKRETQYFGPGTRLLVL.

This sequence joins TRBV7-2 and TRBJ2-5; D gene unclear. CDR3 length equals 14 residues. CDR1 SGHTA and CDR2 FQGNSA come from the germline V gene. Trimming took off 4 bases at V and 5 bases at J, with 14 bases between the two ends. CDR3 sequence reads: CASSSLTWMETQYF. In nucleotides, the CDR3 is TGTGCCAGCAGCTCATTGACATGGATGGAGACCCAGTACTTC. Variable domain in full (rest from reference TRBV7-2 and TRBJ2-5): GAGVSQSPSNKVTEKGKDVELRCDPISGHTALYWYRQSLGQGLEFLIYFQGNSAPDKSGLPSDRFSAERTGGSVSTLTIQRTQQEDSAVYLCASSSLTWMETQYFGPGTRLLVL.

This clone was detected a few times. V usage is TRBV29-1 and J usage is TRBJ2-7; 8 positions agree with TRBD2. V gave up 1 base and J gave up 6 bases; unmatched junction bases: 2. This CDR3 is 12 amino acids long. Per the germline V gene, CDR1 is SQVTM and CDR2 is ANQGSEA. CDR3 DNA sequence: TGCAGCGTTGAAGCTCGGGGGGGCGAGCAGTACTTC. Translating it yields CSVEARGGEQYF.

This chain uses TRBV7-6 with TRBJ1-1; no reliable D call. V was pared by 4 bases and J by 0 bases, with 6 bases between. The CDR3 has 13 residues. CDR1 is SGHVS and CDR2 is FNYEAQ in the germline V gene. In DNA, the CDR3 is TGTGCCAGCAGCTCTTCCTTGAACACTGAAGCTTTCTTT. It specifies CASSSSLNTEAFF.

This chain links TRBV21-1 with TRBJ2-1; TRBD2, the D gene given by the table, was not confirmed from the DNA. TRBV21-1 is classified as a pseudogene. The CDR3 length is 16 residues. The CDR3 nucleotides read TGTGCCAGCATCACGACTAGCGGGGGCCCTGGGAATGAGCAGTTCTTC. Its translation: CASITTSGGPGNEQFF.

The V call is TRBV28, the J call TRBJ1-1; D not resolved. From germline, CDR1 is MDHEN and CDR2 SYDVKM. V was shortened by 4 bases and J by 1 base, with 16 bases between the two germline ends. The CDR3 contains 16 residues. The CDR3 spells CASSYISGRANTEAFF. The CDR3 bases are TGTGCCAGCAGTTATATAAGCGGACGAGCGAACACTGAAGCTTTCTTT.

This chain joins TRBV28 and TRBJ1-6; 8 bases are shared with TRBD1. Germline CDR1 reads MDHEN; CDR2 reads SYDVKM. The CDR3 contains 19 residues. V lost 6 bases to trimming and J lost 0 bases; unmatched junction nucleotides: 13. The CDR3, as DNA: TGTGCCAGCAGCCTTTTTGACAGGGGCAGGAGCTCCTATAATTCACCCCTCCACTTT. It translates to CASSLFDRGRSSYNSPLHF.

This clone was counted a few times. The chain couples TRBV28 to TRBJ2-5, with TRBD1 matching 9 bases. The CDR3 totals 16 residues. V lost 4 bases and J lost 1; bases outside the gene matches: 7. Germline CDR1 is MDHEN and CDR2 is SYDVKM. The CDR3 nucleotides are TGTGCCAGCAGTTCCACCGGGACAGGGCTCCAAGAGACCCAGTACTTC. As protein: CASSSTGTGLQETQYF.

About this clone: This likely comes from a read error, as the CDR3 has no conserved phenylalanine or tryptophan at its end. The rearrangement links TRBV28 to TRBJ1-5; D is possibly TRBD1 (6 bases). This CDR3 region has 15 residues. V was trimmed by 2 bases and J by 9 bases, leaving 17 bases between them. In germline, CDR1 is MDHEN, CDR2 SYDVKM. This CDR3 is CASSLQGRVTTPQHL. The DNA of the CDR3 is TGTGCCAGCAGTTTACAGGGGAGGGTGACTACGCCCCAGCATCTT.

This clone was detected a few times. The chain combines TRBV25-1 with TRBJ1-3; tentative D call: TRBD1 (6 bases). The CDR3 has 14 residues. Trimming shortened V by 3 bases and J by 9 bases, and 15 bases separated the two germline ends. Looked up from germline, CDR1 is MGHDK and CDR2 is SYGVNS. The CDR3, as DNA: TGTGCCAGCAGTGACCCCGTGCAGGGGAGCACCATATATTTT. Its protein is CASSDPVQGSTIYF. Full variable domain (remainder filled in from reference TRBV25-1 and TRBJ1-3): EADIYQTPRYLVIGTGKKITLECSQTMGHDKMYWYQQDPGMELHLIHYSYGVNSTEKGDLSSESTVSRIRTEHFPLTLESARPSHTSQYLCASSDPVQGSTIYFGEGSWLTVV.

V is TRBV7-6 and J is TRBJ2-5; 7 nucleotides align to TRBD1. This CDR3 comprises 13 residues. Trimming removed 7 bases from V and 2 bases from J; junction bases left unmatched: 4. Per the germline V gene, CDR1 is SGHVS and CDR2 is FNYEAQ. CDR3 nucleotide sequence: TGTGCCAGCACGGGGACAGAACAAGAGACCCAGTACTTC. It translates to CASTGTEQETQYF.

This clone showed up just a few times. The chain recombines TRBV7-9 with TRBJ2-3; possible D gene TRBD2, 6 bases. CDR1 and CDR2 (germline): SEHNR, FQNEAQ (reference sequence). This CDR3 has 16 residues. The V end was cut by 2 bases, the J end by 2 bases, with 14 bases between. The CDR3 here is CASSLTVLAPTDTQYF. Written as DNA, the CDR3 is TGTGCCAGCAGCTTAACTGTTCTAGCGCCCACAGATACGCAGTATTTT.